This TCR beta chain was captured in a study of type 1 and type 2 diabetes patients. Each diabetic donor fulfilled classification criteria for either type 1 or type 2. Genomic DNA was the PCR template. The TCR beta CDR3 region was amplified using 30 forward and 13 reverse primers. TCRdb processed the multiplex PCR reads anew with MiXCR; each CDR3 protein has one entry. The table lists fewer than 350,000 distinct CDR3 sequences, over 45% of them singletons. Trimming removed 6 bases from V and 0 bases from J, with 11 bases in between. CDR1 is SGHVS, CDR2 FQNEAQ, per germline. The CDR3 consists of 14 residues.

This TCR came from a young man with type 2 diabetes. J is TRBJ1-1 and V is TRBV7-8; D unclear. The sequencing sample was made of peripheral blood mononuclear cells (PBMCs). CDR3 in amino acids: CASSSTAMNTEAFF. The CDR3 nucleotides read TGTGCCAGCAGTTCCACGGCTATGAACACTGAAGCTTTCTTT.